Reported below is one TCR beta chain. Its target is unknown. The sample comes from a study of OX40 agonist ivuxolimab in advanced cancers. Study-level information: Males comprised 70% to 90% of the group, whose mean age was approximately 60 years (range about 20 to 90). Overall study results and limits: Blood T cells, both CD4+ and CD8+, expanded clonally by week 6 at 0.1 to 3.0 mg/kg.

Method: immunoSEQ multiplex PCR; TCRdb's copy keeps in-frame clones and lacks some. This sample yields 70,000 or so clones, of which 75% to 90% are seen a single time; about 0.99% belongs to the top ten. Per the germline V gene, CDR1 is GTSNPN and CDR2 is SVGIG (reference sequence). This CDR3 region has 13 residues. V was cut by 5 bases and J by 0 bases, with 10 bases left in between. Blood draws occurred at baseline, cycle 4 day 1, and cycle 7 day 1. V gene TRBV30 combines with J gene TRBJ2-5; D is unclear. This TCR derives from an adult with an advanced solid tumor such as melanoma, head and neck, liver or kidney cancer. Source: CD4+ or CD8+ T cells sorted from blood, taken in a trial of the OX40 agonist ivuxolimab. The CDR3 DNA is TGTGCCTGGGTCCGGCAGTACCAAGAGACCCAGTACTTC. Translated: CAWVRQYQETQYF. The whole variable domain, remainder taken from reference TRBV30 and TRBJ2-5, is SQTIHQWPATLVQPVGSPLSLECTVEGTSNPNLYWYRQAAGRGLQLLFYSVGIGQISSEVPQNLSASRPQDRQFILSSKKLLLSDSGFYLCAWVRQYQETQYFGPGTRLLVL.